This entry lists 29 T cell receptor beta chains sequenced from one sample in a study of T cell responses to AZD1222 COVID-19 vaccine. Produced via immunoSEQ multiplex PCR; TCRdb's table is partial and in-frame only. The sample yields 100,000 to 150,000 clones, about 90% seen once. The input for sequencing was peripheral blood, taken on day 0 of AZD1222 vaccination. These TCRs come from an adult in good health.

There are a few counts of this clone. The chain's CDR3 is CASSFMGDRYNEQFF. The CDR3 nucleotides are TGTGCCAGCAGCTTTATGGGGGACCGATACAATGAGCAGTTCTTC. The V call is TRBV7-9, the J call TRBJ2-1; D is tentatively TRBD1 or TRBD2 (5 bases each). CDR1 is SEHNR, CDR2 FQNEAQ, per germline (reference sequence). Trimming left V 3 bases short and J 4 bases short, with 13 bases between. The CDR3 is 15 residues long.

The chain joins TRBV23-1 to TRBJ1-5, with no clear D. TRBV23-1 is placed among ORFs of uncertain function. CDR3 length: 16 amino acids. V lost 1 base and J lost 8, with 18 bases in between. For the CDR3, the DNA is TGCGCCAGCAGTCAATTCAATGTCGGGTGGGTGAAGCCCCAGCATTTT. Its protein product is CASSQFNVGWVKPQHF.

The V gene is TRBV18, the J gene TRBJ2-2, with D hard to call. Trimming stripped 1 base from V and 5 bases from J, with 11 bases between. CDR3 size: 15 residues. Germline CDR1 and CDR2: KGHSH and LQKENI. The CDR3 DNA follows: TGTGCCAGCTCACCACAAGCCCTGGGGACCGGGGAGCTGTTTTTT. Translated: CASSPQALGTGELFF.

This chain joins TRBV28 and TRBJ2-3, with TRBD2 identical over 8 bases. Germline V gene lookup returns CDR1 MDHEN and CDR2 SYDVKM. The CDR3 spans 15 residues. V lost 2 bases to trimming and J lost 3 bases; unmatched junction nucleotides: 4. The CDR3 DNA reads TGTGCCAGCAGTTTAGGCGGGAGGTGGACAGATACGCAGTATTTT. Translation: CASSLGGRWTDTQYF.

The J gene is TRBJ2-3, the V gene TRBV24-1, with 9 bases fitting TRBD1. V lost 2 bases to trimming and J lost 4 bases; unmatched junction nucleotides: 3. Germline V gives CDR1 KGHDR, CDR2 SFDVKD. The CDR3 spans 15 residues. The DNA of the CDR3 is TGTGCCACCAGTGATTCCGGACAGGGGTCAGATACGCAGTATTTT. Translated, it gives CATSDSGQGSDTQYF.

This chain connects TRBV5-4 to TRBJ1-4; D is perhaps TRBD1 (5 bases). The germline gives CDR1 SGHNT, CDR2 YYREEE (reference sequence). Trimming shortened V by 4 bases and J by 6 bases, and 13 bases separated the two germline ends. The CDR3 covers 14 residues. The CDR3 DNA reads as TGTGCCAGCAGCATCGACGGGGCTGATGAAAAACTGTTTTTT. Its translation: CASSIDGADEKLFF.

This chain links TRBV11-2 with TRBJ1-1, with TRBD1 as a possible D gene (6 bases). Germline lookup yields CDR1 SGHAT and CDR2 FQNNGV. V dropped 4 bases and J dropped 1 base, with 16 bases sitting between them. The CDR3 is 16 amino acids. DNA of the CDR3: TGTGCCAGCAGCTCGACTACAGTAGGGGGGAACACTGAAGCTTTCTTT. Its protein product is CASSSTTVGGNTEAFF. The whole variable domain, filled in from reference TRBV11-2 and TRBJ1-1, reads EAGVAQSPRYKIIEKRQSVAFWCNPISGHATLYWYQQILGQGPKLLIQFQNNGVVDDSQLPKDRFSAERLKGVDSTLKIQPAKLEDSAVYLCASSSTTVGGNTEAFFGQGTRLTVV.

The chain couples TRBV19 to TRBJ2-2; D unresolved. Between the trimmed V and J ends, which lost 6 bases and 5 bases, there was a span of 10 bases. Germline V CDR1 and CDR2: LNHDA, SQIVND (reference sequence). The CDR3 loop spans 13 amino acids. CDR3 DNA: TGTGCCAGTAGCCCCGGTAAAACCGGGGAGCTGTTTTTT. Protein product: CASSPGKTGELFF.

The J gene is TRBJ2-7, the V gene TRBV24-1, with no clear D. This CDR3 is built from 12 residues. V was cut by 0 bases and J by 4 bases, with 3 bases left in between. Germline values: CDR1 KGHDR, CDR2 SFDVKD. The CDR3 loop is CATSDLGYEQYF. The CDR3 nucleotides read TGTGCCACCAGTGATTTGGGGTACGAGCAGTACTTC.

The rearrangement joins TRBV19 to TRBJ1-5; 8 bases line up with TRBD1. The CDR3 sequence is 16 residues long. Germline CDR1 and CDR2: LNHDA and SQIVND (reference sequence). Trimming at V came to 6 bases and at J to 0 bases, leaving 7 bases not matched to a gene. Here the CDR3 DNA reads TGTGCCAGTAGAAATCAGGGGGCGGATAGCAATCAGCCCCAGCATTTT. Its translation: CASRNQGADSNQPQHF.

The gene calls are TRBV29-1 and TRBJ1-4, with D unresolved. The V gene lost 7 bases and the J gene lost 8 bases, with 17 bases spanning the gap. Germline CDR1 and CDR2: SQVTM and ANQGSEA. This CDR3 comprises 13 residues. CDR3 residues: CSAGVGREEKLFF. CDR3 nucleotide sequence: TGCAGCGCGGGAGTAGGGAGAGAGGAAAAACTGTTTTTT.

The V gene is TRBV5-6, the J gene TRBJ1-3; D remains unclear. The CDR3 covers 16 residues. V was cut by 0 bases and J by 0 bases, with 10 bases left in between. Germline V gene data show CDR1 as SGHDT and CDR2 as YYEEEE. The CDR3 reads CASSLVSPSSGNTIYF. The CDR3 region has the DNA TGTGCCAGCAGCTTGGTGTCTCCCAGCTCTGGAAACACCATATATTTT.

The chain uses TRBV9 and TRBJ2-7; 8 nucleotides agree with TRBD2. J gave up 2 bases and V 1 base, and 2 bases lay outside the gene matches. This CDR3 has 14 amino acids. The germline V gene has CDR1 SGDLS and CDR2 YYNGEE. This CDR3 reads CASSVSGRAYEQYF. The CDR3 coding sequence is TGTGCCAGCAGCGTATCCGGGAGGGCCTACGAGCAGTACTTC.

The chain links TRBV7-2 to TRBJ2-1; 7 bases align to TRBD2. The CDR3 extends over 14 amino acids. Trimming at V came to 5 bases and at J to 5 bases, leaving 6 bases not matched to a gene. CDR1 SGHTA and CDR2 FQGNSA come from the germline V gene. This CDR3 is CASSPASGHNEQFF. Written as DNA, the CDR3 is TGTGCCAGCAGCCCCGCTAGCGGCCACAATGAGCAGTTCTTC.

The V call is TRBV2, the J call TRBJ1-2, with D unresolved. CDR3 length: 13 amino acids. Deletions cut 2 bases from V and 0 bases from J, with 4 bases between. The germline V gene encodes CDR1 SNHLY and CDR2 FYNNEI. CDR3: CASSEPPNYGYTF. CDR3 nucleotides: TGTGCCAGCAGTGAACCCCCTAACTATGGCTACACCTTC.

The sample holds one count of this clone. V gene TRBV18 combines with J gene TRBJ2-7; TRBD2 is a possible D gene (5 bases). Germline V gene lookup returns CDR1 KGHSH and CDR2 LQKENI. Trimming removed 4 bases at V and 3 bases at J, with 10 bases between. The CDR3 length is 13 residues. The CDR3 sequence: CASSHGRGYEQYF. Written as DNA, the CDR3 is TGTGCCAGCTCACATGGGAGAGGCTACGAGCAGTACTTC.

This clone was found once. The rearrangement joins TRBV5-1 to TRBJ2-7; 8 nucleotides match TRBD1. Trimming took 3 bases from V and 5 from J; bases not matched to a gene: 13. Germline V lookup: CDR1 SGHRS, CDR2 YFSETQ. The CDR3 is 16 amino acids. The CDR3 DNA sequence: TGCGCCAGCAGCTCCTCCGGGACAGGAGACACCAACGAGCAGTACTTC. Translated, it gives CASSSSGTGDTNEQYF.

For the CDR3, the DNA is TGCGCCAGCAGCTCCCTCGGGGCCCCCTACGAGCAGTACTTC. It yields the protein CASSSLGAPYEQYF. The chain joins TRBV5-1 to TRBJ2-7, with D tentatively TRBD1 or TRBD2 (5 bases each). Germline V CDR1 and CDR2: SGHRS, YFSETQ. This CDR3 has 14 residues. The V gene lost 3 bases and the J gene lost 2 bases, with 12 bases spanning the gap. The variable domain in full, completed from reference TRBV5-1 and TRBJ2-7, reads KAGVTQTPRYLIKTRGQQVTLSCSPISGHRSVSWYQQTPGQGLQFLFEYFSETQRNKGNFPGRFSGRQFSNSRSEMNVSTLELGDSALYLCASSSLGAPYEQYFGPGTRLTVT.

The rearrangement links TRBV7-2 to TRBJ2-7, with TRBD2 identical over 9 bases. V shed 6 bases, J shed 3 bases, and the junction held 9 bases outside the gene matches. This CDR3 has 15 residues. Germline assignment: CDR1 SGHTA and CDR2 FQGNSA. CDR3 in amino acids: CASSPDSGSLYEQYF. CDR3 nucleotide sequence: TGTGCCAGCAGTCCTGATAGCGGGAGTCTCTACGAGCAGTACTTC.

This rearrangement joins TRBV7-8 to TRBJ1-1; tentatively, D is TRBD1 (5 bases). The V gene's germline CDR1 is SGHVS and CDR2 FQNEAQ. Trimming left V 1 base short and J 10 bases short, with 16 bases between. This CDR3 comprises 14 residues. CDR3 sequence reads: CASSLGRDLVRAFF. The CDR3 DNA follows: TGTGCCAGCAGCTTAGGGCGGGACCTGGTTCGAGCTTTCTTT.

The chain couples TRBV6-1 to TRBJ1-1; 7 bases align to TRBD1. The V gene end was trimmed by 7 bases and the J gene end by 1 base; junction bases not matched to a gene: 6. This CDR3 is built from 14 residues. Germline assignment: CDR1 MNHNS and CDR2 SASEGT. The CDR3 nucleotides read TGTGCCAGCACATTGAAGGGGGCGAACACTGAAGCTTTCTTT. Translating gives CASTLKGANTEAFF.

The CDR3 here is CASSAPGGGRQETQYF. CDR3 sequence (DNA): TGTGCCAGCAGCGCCCCTGGGGGGGGGCGACAAGAGACCCAGTACTTC. The chain couples TRBV5-4 to TRBJ2-5; possibly TRBD2 for D (7 bases). Per the germline V gene, CDR1 is SGHNT and CDR2 is YYREEE (reference sequence). V gave up 4 bases and J gave up 2 bases, with 18 bases separating them. The CDR3 extends over 16 amino acids.

The V gene is TRBV6-4, the J gene TRBJ2-1; 8 bases map to TRBD2. The CDR3 runs 15 residues. V was pared by 2 bases and J by 0 bases, with 0 bases of the junction left unmatched. Germline CDR1 reads MRHNA; CDR2 reads SNTAGT. This chain's CDR3 is CASSDREGSYNEQFF. CDR3 sequence (DNA): TGTGCCAGCAGTGACCGGGAGGGCTCCTACAATGAGCAGTTCTTC.

The V and J genes are TRBV18 and TRBJ1-4; no clear D gene. Germline CDR1 reads KGHSH; CDR2 reads LQKENI. V lost 3 bases, J lost 7 bases, and 9 bases lay in between. The CDR3 runs to 13 residues. DNA of the CDR3: TGTGCCAGCTCACCCGGGCCCGGTGAAAAACTGTTTTTT. Protein product: CASSPGPGEKLFF. Full variable domain (rest looked up from reference TRBV18 and TRBJ1-4): NAGVMQNPRHLVRRRGQEARLRCSPMKGHSHVYWYRQLPEEGLKFMVYLQKENIIDESGMPKERFSAEFPKEGPSILRIQQVVRGDSAAYFCASSPGPGEKLFFGSGTQLSVL.

The chain has TRBV12-3 or TRBV12-4 and TRBJ2-1, with D hard to call. V was shortened by 5 bases and J by 9 bases, with 8 bases between the two germline ends. The CDR3 consists of 11 residues. The CDR3 nucleotides are TGTGCCAGCAGTAAAGGCGGTGAGCAGTTCTTC. It translates to CASSKGGEQFF.

The chain employs TRBV7-8 and TRBJ2-7; D possibly matches TRBD1 or TRBD2 (5 bases each). There are 17 residues in the CDR3. The ends were cut back, 4 bases at V and 2 bases at J, with 21 bases in the middle. The germline CDR1 and CDR2 sequences are SGHVS and FQNEAQ. The CDR3: CASSYLADRGGAYEQYF. The CDR3 nucleotides are TGTGCCAGCAGCTACTTAGCTGATCGTGGGGGTGCCTACGAGCAGTACTTC.

The V gene is TRBV6-5, the J gene TRBJ2-7, with 7 bases lining up with TRBD2. Germline loops: CDR1 MNHEY, CDR2 SVGAGI. This CDR3 spans 15 amino acids. V was pared by 0 bases and J by 2 bases, with 4 bases of the junction left unmatched. This CDR3 is CASSYSGSGAYEQYF. The CDR3 nucleotides are TGTGCCAGCAGTTACTCAGGCAGCGGGGCCTACGAGCAGTACTTC.

V usage is TRBV11-2 and J usage is TRBJ1-1; D is uncertain. Looked up from germline, CDR1 is SGHAT and CDR2 is FQNNGV. V was shortened by 2 bases and J by 7 bases, with 5 bases between the two germline ends. The CDR3 extends over 11 amino acids. The CDR3 bases are TGTGCCAGCAGCTTAACTGGTGAAGCTTTCTTT. It codes for CASSLTGEAFF.

The chain joins TRBV9 to TRBJ1-6; 8 bases agree with TRBD1. Germline lookup yields CDR1 SGDLS and CDR2 YYNGEE. This CDR3 is 17 amino acids long. V gave up 4 bases and J gave up 11 bases; unmatched junction bases: 17. The CDR3 DNA sequence: TGTGCCAGCAGCCGGGATCCAACAGGGGGGAGAGGAGCACCCCTCCACTTT. Translating it yields CASSRDPTGGRGAPLHF.